This TCR beta chain appears in the sequencing data of a study of Graves' ophthalmopathy and Graves' hyperthyroidism. This CDR3 contains 13 residues. V was cut by 2 bases and J by 6 bases, with 11 bases left in between. CDR1 and CDR2 from the germline V gene are SGHRS and YFSETQ. For repertoire sequencing, the TCR beta CDR3 regions were amplified from RNA transcripts. The library came from an HTBI-primed first-round RT-PCR and a second-round multiplex PCR. Via MiXCR, TCRdb re-called the multiplex PCR reads, giving one row per CDR3 protein. The repertoire holds hundreds of thousands of distinct CDR3 sequences, with 22% as singletons. The diagnosis was founded upon clinical symptoms, serum thyroxine, TRAb, thyroid ultrasound and orbital computed tomography. This clonotype has just one count.

Material for sequencing was peripheral blood. This clonotype was sampled from a woman aged 18-29 years with stable Graves' hyperthyroidism. Some clones in this sample may be carry-over from other donors' samples. The chain combines TRBV5-1 with TRBJ1-1, with TRBD1 as a possible D gene (6 bases). The CDR3 sequence: CASSLSGVAEAFF. The CDR3 DNA reads TGCGCCAGCAGCTTATCAGGGGTGGCTGAAGCTTTCTTT.